This T cell receptor beta chain was found in a study of neoadjuvant nivolumab and ipilimumab in lung cancer. The study, taken as a whole, reports: Only two of four nivolumab-treated tumors gained richness and clonality by surgery. Blood richness before therapy tracked richness in tumors resected after neoadjuvant therapy. TCR clonality did not significantly correlate with pathologic tumor regression.

The CDR3 length is 15 residues. Germline CDR1 and CDR2: SGHVS and FQNEAQ. Trimming took off 1 base at V and 4 bases at J, with 13 bases between the two ends. Concerning this clone itself: Its specificity is unknown.

The method was immunoSEQ multiplex PCR; TCRdb's version includes in-frame clones alone and lacks a portion of them. The sample records several thousand clones, about nine tenths being singletons. Here the sequenced sample was adjacent normal lung tissue, taken after neoadjuvant nivolumab, alone or with ipilimumab, at or shortly before surgery. This receptor was identified in an adult with non-small cell lung cancer. The chain recombines TRBV7-8 with TRBJ1-1; a weak D match, TRBD1 (6 bases). Here the CDR3 DNA reads TGTGCCAGCAGCTTAGATCCAGCCAGGGGCACTGAAGCTTTCTTT. Translating gives CASSLDPARGTEAFF.